Shown below are 3 T cell receptor beta chains from a single sample sequenced in a study of blood T cell repertoires in COVID-19. Generated by immunoSEQ multiplex PCR, the TCRdb table keeps only in-frame clones and is missing some. This table holds roughly 220,000 clones, approximately 90% found once. Sequenced sample: PBMCs or T cells enriched from blood (not recorded which). The receptors shown here come from a woman aged 25-40 years who had recovered from COVID-19.

The J gene is TRBJ2-2, the V gene TRBV3-1 (or the pseudogene TRBV3-2); D possibly corresponds to TRBD1 (6 bases). Germline lookup yields CDR1 LGHDT and CDR2 YNNKEL (reference sequence). V dropped 4 bases and J dropped 6 bases, with 15 bases sitting between them. There are 15 residues in the CDR3. The CDR3 nucleotides are TGTGCCAGCAGCCCCGGACAGCCGCGGGCCGGGGAGCTGTTTTTT. Translating gives CASSPGQPRAGELFF.

The rearrangement links TRBV7-2 to TRBJ1-5; 7 bases fit TRBD1. Looked up from germline, CDR1 is SGHTA and CDR2 is FQGNSA. CDR3 length: 14 residues. V lost 5 bases to trimming and J lost 6 bases; unmatched junction nucleotides: 7. The CDR3 loop is CASSLTGRLQPQHF. The CDR3 DNA is TGTGCCAGCAGCCTGACAGGGAGGCTTCAGCCCCAGCATTTT.

This clone was observed a single time. The rearrangement links TRBV11-2 to TRBJ2-7, with D perhaps TRBD1 (5 bases). The CDR3 sequence is 15 residues long. The germline V gene encodes CDR1 SGHAT and CDR2 FQNNGV. V was trimmed by 2 bases and J by 3 bases, leaving 14 bases between them. This CDR3 reads CASSLSQDSYYEQYF. The CDR3 DNA reads as TGTGCCAGCAGCTTATCCCAAGACAGTTACTACGAGCAGTACTTC.